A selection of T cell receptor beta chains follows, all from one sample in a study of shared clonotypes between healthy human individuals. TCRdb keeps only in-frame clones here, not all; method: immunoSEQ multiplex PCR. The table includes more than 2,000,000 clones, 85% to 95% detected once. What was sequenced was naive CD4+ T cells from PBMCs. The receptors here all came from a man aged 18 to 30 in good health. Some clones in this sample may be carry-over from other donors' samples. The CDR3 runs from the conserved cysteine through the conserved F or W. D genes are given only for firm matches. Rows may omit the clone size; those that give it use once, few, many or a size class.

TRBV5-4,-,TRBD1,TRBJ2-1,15,CASRLAGQGYNEQFF,TGTGCCAGCAGACTAGCCGGACAGGGGTACAATGAGCAGTTCTTC
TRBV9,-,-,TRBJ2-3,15,CASSVGLESTDTQYF,TGTGCCAGCAGCGTAGGTTTAGAGAGCACAGATACGCAGTATTTT
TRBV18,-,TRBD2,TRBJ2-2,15,CASSPSLGRAGELFF,TGTGCCAGCTCACCGTCTCTCGGGAGGGCCGGGGAGCTGTTTTTT
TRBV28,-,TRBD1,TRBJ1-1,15,CASSLRQGPKPEAFF,TGTGCCAGCAGTCTCCGACAGGGCCCCAAGCCTGAAGCTTTCTTT
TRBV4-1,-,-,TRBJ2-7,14,CASSQTGKSYEQYF,TGCGCCAGCAGCCAAACCGGGAAAAGCTACGAGCAGTACTTC
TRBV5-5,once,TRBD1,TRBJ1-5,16,CASSLRVTGKDQPQHF,TGTGCCAGCAGCTTGAGGGTGACAGGGAAGGATCAGCCCCAGCATTTT
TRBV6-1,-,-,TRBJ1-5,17,CASTEGWPVRTYQPQHF,TGTGCCAGCACTGAGGGGTGGCCGGTCAGAACATATCAGCCCCAGCATTTT
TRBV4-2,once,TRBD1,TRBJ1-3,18,CASSPLSTGPYPGNTIYF,TGTGCCAGCAGCCCCCTATCGACAGGGCCTTATCCTGGAAACACCATATATTTT
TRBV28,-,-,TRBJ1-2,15,CASSPLRGANYGYTF,TGTGCCAGCAGCCCCCTCCGGGGCGCTAACTATGGCTACACCTTC
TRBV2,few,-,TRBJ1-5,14,CASSENRETQPQHF,TGTGCCAGCAGTGAAAACAGGGAAACCCAGCCCCAGCATTTT
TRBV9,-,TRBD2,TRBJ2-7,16,CASSAHESGGAYEQYF,TGTGCCAGCAGCGCACACGAAAGCGGGGGGGCTTACGAGCAGTACTTC
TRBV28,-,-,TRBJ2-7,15,CASSLVPTTSYEQYF,TGTGCCAGCAGTTTGGTACCCACAACCTCCTACGAGCAGTACTTC
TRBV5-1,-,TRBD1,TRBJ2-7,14,CASRWDRGGYEQYF,TGCGCCAGCAGATGGGACAGGGGCGGCTACGAGCAGTACTTC
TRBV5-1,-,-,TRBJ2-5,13,CASSSGREETQYF,TGCGCCAGCAGCTCGGGACGGGAAGAGACCCAGTACTTC
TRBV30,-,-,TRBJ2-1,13,CAWASTSINEQFF,TGTGCCTGGGCCTCGACTAGTATCAATGAGCAGTTCTTC
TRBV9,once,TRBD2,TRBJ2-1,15,CASSVNAPSGTEQFF,TGTGCCAGCAGCGTTAACGCCCCTAGCGGGACTGAGCAGTTCTTC
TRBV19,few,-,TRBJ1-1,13,CASTLRGNTEAFF,TGTGCCAGTACCCTTAGGGGGAACACTGAAGCTTTCTTT
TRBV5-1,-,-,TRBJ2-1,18,CASSLREARDGLYNEQFF,TGCGCCAGCAGCTTGCGTGAGGCACGAGACGGGCTCTACAATGAGCAGTTCTTC
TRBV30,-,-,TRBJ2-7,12,CASRGSPYEQYF,TGTGCCTCTCGGGGGTCTCCCTACGAGCAGTACTTC
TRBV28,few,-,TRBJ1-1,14,CASSSGDLNTEAFF,TGTGCCAGCAGTTCGGGGGACTTGAACACTGAAGCTTTCTTT
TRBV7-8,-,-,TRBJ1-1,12,CASSPRRGTAFF,TGTGCCAGCAGCCCGAGACGGGGAACCGCTTTCTTT
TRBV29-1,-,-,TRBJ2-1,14,CSVEGRTRYNEQFF,TGCAGCGTTGAGGGAAGGACCCGATACAATGAGCAGTTCTTC
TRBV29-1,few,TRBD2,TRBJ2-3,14,CSVGAGGQPDTQYF,TGCAGCGTTGGTGCGGGAGGGCAACCAGATACGCAGTATTTT
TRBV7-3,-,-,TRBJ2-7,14,CASSPRGPEGEQYF,TGTGCCAGCAGCCCTCGGGGACCAGAGGGCGAGCAGTACTTC
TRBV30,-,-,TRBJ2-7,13,CAWAQGRTYEQYF,TGTGCCTGGGCTCAGGGTAGGACCTACGAGCAGTACTTC
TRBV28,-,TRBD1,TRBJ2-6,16,CASSSTPGTAANVLTF,TGTGCCAGCAGTTCCACCCCCGGGACAGCGGCCAACGTCCTGACTTTC
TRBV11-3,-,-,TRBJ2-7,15,CASSRNRASSYEQYF,TGTGCCAGCAGCCGAAACAGGGCTTCTTCCTACGAGCAGTACTTC
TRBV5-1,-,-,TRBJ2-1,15,CASSFGPRSYNEQFF,TGCGCCAGCAGCTTTGGGCCACGCTCCTACAATGAGCAGTTCTTC
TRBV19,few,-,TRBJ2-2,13,CASTGRGAGELFF,TGTGCCAGCACCGGGCGCGGGGCCGGGGAGCTGTTTTTT
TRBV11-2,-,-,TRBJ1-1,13,CASSRGADLLAFF,TGTGCCAGCAGCCGCGGGGCGGACCTCTTAGCTTTCTTT
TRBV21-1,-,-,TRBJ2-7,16,CASSKGREGSPYEQYF,TGTGCCAGCAGCAAAGGGCGGGAGGGTTCTCCCTACGAGCAGTACTTC
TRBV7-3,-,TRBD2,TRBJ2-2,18,CASSFKPAGAWNTGELFF,TGTGCCAGCAGCTTTAAGCCCGCGGGAGCGTGGAACACCGGGGAGCTGTTTTTT
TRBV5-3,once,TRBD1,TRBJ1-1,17,CARSLDGTDNMNTEAFF,TGTGCCAGAAGCTTGGACGGGACAGACAATATGAACACTGAAGCTTTCTTT
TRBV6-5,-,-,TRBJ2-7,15,CASSPFLGRSYEQYF,TGTGCCAGCAGTCCCTTCCTCGGTCGCTCCTACGAGCAGTACTTC
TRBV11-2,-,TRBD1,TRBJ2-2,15,CASSKTGGNTGELFF,TGTGCCAGCAGCAAAACAGGGGGTAACACCGGGGAGCTGTTTTTT
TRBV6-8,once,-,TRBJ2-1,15,CASSYFPEGASEQFF,TGTGCCAGCAGTTATTTCCCGGAGGGGGCTAGTGAGCAGTTCTTC
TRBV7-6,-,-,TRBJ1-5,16,CASSPPGPEANQPQHF,TGTGCCAGCAGCCCCCCAGGGCCTGAGGCTAATCAGCCCCAGCATTTT
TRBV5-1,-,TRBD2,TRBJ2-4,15,CASSAGTSEKNIQYF,TGCGCCAGCAGCGCCGGGACTAGCGAGAAAAACATTCAGTACTTC
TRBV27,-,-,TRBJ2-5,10,CASGQETQYF,TGTGCCAGCGGACAAGAGACCCAGTACTTC
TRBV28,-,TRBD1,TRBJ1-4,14,CASRNDRVGEKLFF,TGTGCCAGCAGAAACGACAGGGTCGGCGAAAAACTGTTTTTT
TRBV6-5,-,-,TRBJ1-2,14,CASSPFLEGYGYTF,TGTGCCAGCAGCCCCTTCTTGGAGGGCTATGGCTACACCTTC
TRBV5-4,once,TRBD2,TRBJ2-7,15,CASSSWTSVSYEQYF,TGTGCCAGCAGCTCCTGGACTAGCGTCTCCTACGAGCAGTACTTC
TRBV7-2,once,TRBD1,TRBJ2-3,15,CASSFYRGSTDTQYF,TGTGCCAGCAGCTTCTACAGGGGTTCCACAGATACGCAGTATTTT
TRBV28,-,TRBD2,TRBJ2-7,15,CASYSTSAGSYEQYF,TGTGCCAGTTATTCCACTAGCGCCGGCTCCTACGAGCAGTACTTC
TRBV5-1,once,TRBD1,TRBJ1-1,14,CASRSDRVGTEAFF,TGCGCCAGCAGATCGGACAGGGTTGGCACTGAAGCTTTCTTT
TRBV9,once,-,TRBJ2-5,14,CASSVMRDGETQYF,TGTGCCAGCAGCGTAATGCGGGACGGGGAGACCCAGTACTTC
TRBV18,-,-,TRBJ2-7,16,CASSQLPGPGSYEQYF,TGTGCCAGCTCCCAACTCCCAGGGCCGGGGTCCTACGAGCAGTACTTC
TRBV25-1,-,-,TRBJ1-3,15,CASLSARGSGNTIYF,TGTGCCAGCCTATCGGCGCGGGGCTCTGGAAACACCATATATTTT
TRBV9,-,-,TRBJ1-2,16,CASSVDSDTANYGYTF,TGTGCCAGCAGCGTAGATTCCGACACCGCAAACTATGGCTACACCTTC
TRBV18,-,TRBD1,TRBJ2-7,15,CASSPPGTGFYEQYF,TGTGCCAGCTCACCCCCCGGGACAGGGTTCTACGAGCAGTACTTC
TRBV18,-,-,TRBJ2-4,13,CASATVTPDIQYF,TGTGCCAGCGCGACGGTAACTCCGGACATTCAGTACTTC
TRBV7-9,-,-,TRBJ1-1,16,CASSLGFRDWETEAFF,TGTGCCAGCAGCTTAGGTTTCCGGGATTGGGAAACTGAAGCTTTCTTT
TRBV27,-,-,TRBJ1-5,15,CASSFIGESDQPQHF,TGTGCCAGCAGTTTCATCGGGGAATCGGATCAGCCCCAGCATTTT
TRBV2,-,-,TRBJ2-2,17,CASSERGGRSLTGELFF,TGTGCCAGCAGTGAACGAGGGGGTCGGTCCCTTACCGGGGAGCTGTTTTTT
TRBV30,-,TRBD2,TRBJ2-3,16,CAWNFRLAGVTDTQYF,TGTGCCTGGAATTTTAGACTAGCGGGAGTAACAGATACGCAGTATTTT
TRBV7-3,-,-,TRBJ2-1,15,CASSLISAYSHEQFF,TGTGCCAGCAGCTTAATATCAGCTTACTCCCATGAGCAGTTCTTC
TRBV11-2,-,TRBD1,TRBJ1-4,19,CASSFRDRGPKGTNEKLFF,TGTGCCAGCAGCTTCCGGGACAGAGGGCCTAAGGGAACTAATGAAAAACTGTTTTTT
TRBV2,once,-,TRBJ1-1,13,CASSADSNTEAFF,TGTGCCAGCTCTGCCGACTCGAACACTGAAGCTTTCTTT